This TCR beta chain was recovered during a study of a mutant IDH1 vaccine in newly diagnosed glioma. Overall study context: Patients began vaccination 4-6 weeks after radiotherapy alone, or with temozolomide cycles. Treated patients showed a male proportion of approximately 62%, a female proportion of about 40%, and a mean age of about 44 years. Earlier therapy was either radiotherapy, temozolomide, or both, and most got both. Study observations and caveats: The occurrence of vaccine-induced immune responses was seen in 80% to 95% of patients.

As for time point: week 47, end of study. What each vaccine dose contained was 300 ug of mutant IDH1 20-mer peptide, accompanied by topical imiquimod. With regard to this clone: Its antigen is still unknown.

Some clones are missing from TCRdb's copy, which holds only in-frame ones; the method was immunoSEQ multiplex PCR. The sample consists of more than 30,000 clones, 75% to 95% of them appearing once. The CDR3 covers 15 residues. V was shortened by 2 bases and J by 1 base, with 10 bases between the two germline ends. Germline V gene sequence: CDR1 SGHVS, CDR2 FNYEAQ. The receptor was isolated from a woman aged 40 to 55 with glioma. The chain recombines TRBV7-6 with TRBJ2-3, with a possible D match to TRBD2 (5 bases). The sequences come from PBMCs, collected from a glioma patient whose treatment included an IDH1 peptide vaccine. CDR3 bases: TGTGCCAGCAGCTTACGGGAATACCGCACAGATACGCAGTATTTT. Its translation: CASSLREYRTDTQYF.